A selection of T cell receptor beta chains follows, all from one sample in a study of CD8 T cells in ankylosing spondylitis. TCRdb re-derived calls from the 5' RACE reads in MiXCR, one entry per CDR3 protein. The table has about 250,000 distinct CDR3 sequences, 7% to 10% seen once; the top ten hold 4% to 5%. The specimen was blood, either unsorted or a sorted T cell fraction (not recorded which). The receptor source for this set is a female donor with ankylosing spondylitis or in good health (not recorded which). The conserved cysteine and the conserved F or W are not part of the CDR3 here. The size entry is marked missing in some rows and otherwise reads once, few, many or a size class.

v_gene: TRBV7-8; abundance: many; j_gene: TRBJ2-3; CDR3aa: ASSLETWGKTDTQY
v_gene: TRBV7-2; abundance: -; j_gene: TRBJ2-7; CDR3aa: ASSLYQQGRDEQY
v_gene: TRBV6-2/TRBV6-3; abundance: many; j_gene: TRBJ2-7; CDR3aa: ASSYRDRGPYEQY
v_gene: TRBV6-1; abundance: many; j_gene: TRBJ1-3; CDR3aa: ASRPSPTTGAGGNTIY
v_gene: TRBV24-1; abundance: few; j_gene: TRBJ2-1; CDR3aa: ATSEGGSRLGEQF
v_gene: TRBV2; abundance: many; j_gene: TRBJ2-5; CDR3aa: ASSEAPTGPQY
v_gene: TRBV7-2; abundance: -; j_gene: TRBJ1-4; CDR3aa: ASSLESRFNEKLF
v_gene: TRBV7-2; abundance: many; j_gene: TRBJ2-2; CDR3aa: ASSSTGLNTGELF
v_gene: TRBV5-6; abundance: many; j_gene: TRBJ2-1; CDR3aa: ASSPWGGIGDNEQF
v_gene: TRBV6-5; abundance: many; j_gene: TRBJ1-5; CDR3aa: ASSRGNQPQH
v_gene: TRBV11-2; abundance: many; j_gene: TRBJ2-7; CDR3aa: ASSLRGAGGSYEQY
v_gene: TRBV11-2; abundance: many; j_gene: TRBJ2-1; CDR3aa: ASSLDRISGSEQF
v_gene: TRBV6-1; abundance: many; j_gene: TRBJ1-4; CDR3aa: ASADRGLTNEKLF
v_gene: TRBV23-1; abundance: -; j_gene: TRBJ2-1; CDR3aa: ASSQPGLAVRSPYNKQF
v_gene: TRBV13; abundance: many; j_gene: TRBJ1-1; CDR3aa: ASSLGGGGASGTEAF
v_gene: TRBV6-5; abundance: many; j_gene: TRBJ1-2; CDR3aa: ASSYSDRGTPYGYT
v_gene: TRBV12-3/TRBV12-4; abundance: many; j_gene: TRBJ2-4; CDR3aa: ASSLSPGRPEY
v_gene: TRBV20-1; abundance: many; j_gene: TRBJ2-3; CDR3aa: SAPAGTTDTQY
v_gene: TRBV6-2/TRBV6-3; abundance: many; j_gene: TRBJ1-2; CDR3aa: ASRPPGRNYGYT
v_gene: TRBV6-2/TRBV6-3; abundance: many; j_gene: TRBJ2-7; CDR3aa: ASSSYRDRGDEQY
v_gene: TRBV7-8; abundance: many; j_gene: TRBJ2-1; CDR3aa: ASSREEGLADNEQF
v_gene: TRBV6-1; abundance: -; j_gene: TRBJ1-5; CDR3aa: ASSEALAQPQH
v_gene: TRBV6-5; abundance: many; j_gene: TRBJ1-1; CDR3aa: ASRVRQGNTEAF
v_gene: TRBV20-1; abundance: many; j_gene: TRBJ2-6; CDR3aa: SARNLDASGANVLT
v_gene: TRBV5-1; abundance: many; j_gene: TRBJ1-1; CDR3aa: ASSSSGVPEAF
v_gene: TRBV12-3/TRBV12-4; abundance: -; j_gene: TRBJ2-2; CDR3aa: ASSSTWGLAGGPGELF
v_gene: TRBV7-8; abundance: few; j_gene: TRBJ2-7; CDR3aa: ASSLLGDEQY
v_gene: TRBV15; abundance: few; j_gene: TRBJ2-1; CDR3aa: ATSTGTSGNEQF
v_gene: TRBV7-9; abundance: many; j_gene: TRBJ2-1; CDR3aa: ASSLVDEQF
v_gene: TRBV27; abundance: many; j_gene: TRBJ2-7; CDR3aa: ASKTSEGGYEQY
v_gene: TRBV5-1; abundance: -; j_gene: TRBJ2-7; CDR3aa: ASSRKTGDEQY
v_gene: TRBV7-9; abundance: many; j_gene: TRBJ2-1; CDR3aa: ASSYARGNEQF
v_gene: TRBV12-3/TRBV12-4; abundance: -; j_gene: TRBJ1-4; CDR3aa: ASCLGGGTGEDPNEKLF
v_gene: TRBV7-8; abundance: -; j_gene: TRBJ2-7; CDR3aa: ASSSLVIYEQY
v_gene: TRBV10-3; abundance: many; j_gene: TRBJ2-1; CDR3aa: AISEGLGSYNEQF
v_gene: TRBV10-3; abundance: many; j_gene: TRBJ2-7; CDR3aa: AISGTSGRAEQY
v_gene: TRBV7-3; abundance: many; j_gene: TRBJ2-1; CDR3aa: ASSWTGINEQF
v_gene: TRBV20-1; abundance: -; j_gene: TRBJ2-3; CDR3aa: SAAIPGLASTTDTQY
v_gene: TRBV6-1; abundance: many; j_gene: TRBJ2-5; CDR3aa: ASSKQGAVETQY
v_gene: TRBV5-1; abundance: many; j_gene: TRBJ2-7; CDR3aa: ASSLKPEGEQY
v_gene: TRBV28; abundance: many; j_gene: TRBJ2-7; CDR3aa: ASSLQLAGDEQY
v_gene: TRBV14; abundance: many; j_gene: TRBJ2-1; CDR3aa: ASSRLAGVWNEQF
v_gene: TRBV6-6; abundance: many; j_gene: TRBJ1-5; CDR3aa: ASSYDSYTQH
v_gene: TRBV2; abundance: many; j_gene: TRBJ2-7; CDR3aa: ASSGNRATYEQY
v_gene: TRBV10-3; abundance: many; j_gene: TRBJ2-2; CDR3aa: AISPGLPGELF
v_gene: TRBV15; abundance: many; j_gene: TRBJ2-6; CDR3aa: ATSKQGAFFRANVLT
v_gene: TRBV29-1; abundance: -; j_gene: TRBJ2-1; CDR3aa: SVGGTSGRLNEQF
v_gene: TRBV7-9; abundance: many; j_gene: TRBJ1-2; CDR3aa: ASSLEAERRYSYGYT
v_gene: TRBV7-7; abundance: many; j_gene: TRBJ2-5; CDR3aa: ASSLGTEEETQY
v_gene: TRBV5-5; abundance: few; j_gene: TRBJ2-5; CDR3aa: ASSFRTAMVQGETQY
v_gene: TRBV4-3; abundance: many; j_gene: TRBJ2-5; CDR3aa: ASSQDLGAKETQY
v_gene: TRBV10-3; abundance: many; j_gene: TRBJ2-3; CDR3aa: ATRVGLAETDTQY
v_gene: TRBV19; abundance: many; j_gene: TRBJ1-1; CDR3aa: ASSTGQGYFITEAF
v_gene: TRBV28; abundance: many; j_gene: TRBJ1-6; CDR3aa: ASSLRVRNSPLH
v_gene: TRBV20-1; abundance: many; j_gene: TRBJ2-1; CDR3aa: SARVGPLYNEQF
v_gene: TRBV7-9; abundance: -; j_gene: TRBJ1-2; CDR3aa: ASSPMDRNYGYT